This T cell receptor beta chain was observed in a study of T-cell reconstitution after alpha-beta-depleted transplantation in children. The germline CDR1 and CDR2 sequences are MDHEN and SYDVKM. V was pared by 8 bases and J by 5 bases, with 21 bases between. The CDR3 extends over 15 amino acids. Unique molecular identifiers were incorporated during preparation of the TCRbeta library. TCRdb redid the calling of the PCR reads with MiXCR, one entry per CDR3 protein. Here the sample spans hundreds of thousands of distinct CDR3 sequences, 13% being singletons. There are a few counts of this clonotype. This TCR was sampled from a girl between 2 and 10 years old with congenital amegakaryocytic thrombocytopenia, due to receive a stem cell transplant. Sequenced here: PBMCs, sampled before TCRalphabeta/CD19-depleted stem cell transplant. The chain recombines TRBV28 with TRBJ2-5; TRBD1 is a possible D gene (6 bases). The CDR3 sequence: CASSEQGEGRETQYF. CDR3 in DNA: TGTGCCAGCTCTGAACAGGGCGAGGGTAGGGAGACCCAGTACTTC.